What follows is one T cell receptor (beta chain) and its context. With 60 Vbeta and 13 Jbeta primers, the PCR was carried out. Profiling relied on immunoSEQ multiplex PCR, and the TCRdb table lists in-frame clones only, not all of them. Found here are about 200,000 clones; the top ten clones hold about 6.5%. Per germline, CDR1 MNHEY and CDR2 SMNVEV (reference sequence). This CDR3 spans 17 amino acids. Between the trimmed V and J ends, which lost 3 bases and 6 bases, there was a span of 21 bases. This specimen comes from a study of cytomegalovirus exposure and HLA in healthy donors. Sequencing was performed on PBMCs. J is TRBJ2-1 and V is TRBV27; tentative D call: TRBD2 (5 bases). This clonotype was obtained from a young man in good health and CMV-seronegative. DNA for the CDR3: TGTGCCAGCAGTTTTTCTTATTTCCGAACGGGATTCAATGAGCAGTTCTTC. Encoded protein: CASSFSYFRTGFNEQFF.